This passage covers 20 T cell receptor beta chains from one sample sequenced in a study of pediatric ulcerative colitis. Only in-frame clones appear in the TCRdb table, and some are missing; sequencing was by immunoSEQ multiplex PCR. In the table there are 55,000 to 80,000 clones, just over 75% of which are singletons. Specimen: blood. These receptors were taken from a boy between 5 and 17 years old with moderate ulcerative colitis.

The V gene is TRBV4-1, the J gene TRBJ2-3; 14 nucleotides agree with TRBD2. With V trimmed by 4 bases and J by 4 bases, 4 bases remained unmatched. The CDR3 runs 16 residues. Germline-derived CDR1 and CDR2 are MGHRA and YSYEKL. The CDR3 spells CASSPGTSGGPDTQYF. Here the CDR3 DNA reads TGCGCCAGCAGCCCCGGGACTAGCGGGGGCCCAGATACGCAGTATTTT.

The chain has TRBV6-1 and TRBJ2-7, with 8 bases matching TRBD1. J was trimmed by 1 base and V by 6 bases; bases with no gene match: 2. Germline V CDR1 and CDR2: MNHNS, SASEGT. The CDR3 is 13 residues long. The chain's CDR3 is CASRTGVSYEQYF. CDR3 nucleotide sequence: TGTGCCAGCAGGACAGGGGTATCCTACGAGCAGTACTTC.

The V and J genes are TRBV9 and TRBJ2-5, with a weak D call TRBD1 (5 bases). Germline V CDR1 and CDR2: SGDLS, YYNGEE. With 4 bases removed from V and 2 bases from J, the gap between germline ends came to 9 bases. CDR3 length: 13 residues. CDR3 in amino acids: CASSIDSQETQYF. The CDR3 coding sequence is TGTGCCAGCAGCATAGACAGTCAAGAGACCCAGTACTTC.

The chain uses TRBV7-9 and TRBJ1-5; possible D gene TRBD1, 6 bases. The CDR3 runs 12 residues. The V gene's germline CDR1 is SEHNR and CDR2 FQNEAQ (reference sequence). V was trimmed by 3 bases and J by 6 bases, leaving 6 bases between them. CDR3 DNA sequence: TGTGCCAGCAGCTTCAGGGGTCAGCCCCAGCATTTT. It encodes CASSFRGQPQHF.

The genes are TRBV5-4 and TRBJ2-5, with TRBD1 matching 8 bases. With 3 bases clipped from V and 1 base from J, the junction kept 2 bases outside the gene matches. CDR3 length equals 14 residues. The germline CDR1 and CDR2 sequences are SGHNT and YYREEE (reference sequence). The CDR3 sequence is CASSSGQGQETQYF. For the CDR3, the DNA is TGTGCCAGCAGCTCAGGACAGGGCCAAGAGACCCAGTACTTC.

CDR3 DNA: TGTGCCAGTAAGAGCGTTGGCGGGGCACCCTACAATGAGCAGTTCTTC. Its protein is CASKSVGGAPYNEQFF. The chain is built from TRBV19 and TRBJ2-1, with TRBD2 as a possible D gene (6 bases). The CDR3 length is 16 residues. Between the trimmed V and J ends, which lost 7 bases and 2 bases, there was a span of 18 bases. CDR1 LNHDA and CDR2 SQIVND come from the germline V gene (reference sequence).

This clone is a singleton in its sample. This chain joins TRBV7-9 and TRBJ1-1, with 9 nucleotides matching TRBD1. CDR3 length: 15 residues. The junction had 9 bases not matched to a gene; V was cut back by 5 bases and J by 5 bases. Germline V gives CDR1 SEHNR, CDR2 FQNEAQ (reference sequence). CDR3 in amino acids: CASSRRQGGRTEAFF. The CDR3 DNA follows: TGTGCCAGCAGCAGACGACAGGGGGGACGAACTGAAGCTTTCTTT.

The chain links TRBV6-6 to TRBJ1-1, with D perhaps matching TRBD1 (5 bases). Looked up from germline, CDR1 is MNHNY and CDR2 is SVGAGI (reference sequence). Deletions cut 5 bases from V and 7 bases from J, with 14 bases between. CDR3 size: 13 residues. CDR3 nucleotides: TGTGCCAGCAGTGCCTTGTTTGGACATGAAGCTTTCTTT. Its protein product is CASSALFGHEAFF.

The V gene is TRBV29-1, the J gene TRBJ2-1; a weak D match, TRBD2 (5 bases). CDR3 length: 16 residues. CDR1 is SQVTM, CDR2 ANQGSEA, per germline. V lost 3 bases, J lost 5 bases, and 20 bases lay in between. CDR3 nucleotides: TGCAGCGTTGATGACCACGGACTCCGGACGAACAATGAGCAGTTCTTC. It encodes CSVDDHGLRTNNEQFF.

The chain combines TRBV27 with TRBJ1-4; no clear D. V was cut by 8 bases and J by 8 bases, with 18 bases left in between. CDR3 size: 14 residues. Germline V CDR1 and CDR2: MNHEY, SMNVEV (reference sequence). CDR3 nucleotides: TGTGCCAGCTGCCCGACGGGCCCCCGGGAAAAACTGTTTTTT. Residues: CASCPTGPREKLFF.

V usage is TRBV7-2 and J usage is TRBJ2-1; D unresolved. Germline-derived CDR1 and CDR2 are SGHTA and FQGNSA. Trimming took off 2 bases at V and 4 bases at J, with 6 bases between the two ends. CDR3 length equals 13 residues. The CDR3 coding sequence is TGTGCCAGCAGCTTAACCAGGTACAATGAGCAGTTCTTC. Translating gives CASSLTRYNEQFF.

This chain connects TRBV29-1 to TRBJ2-7; D not certain. Trimming removed 2 bases at V and 4 bases at J, with 6 bases between. The CDR3 has 11 amino acids. Germline CDR1 is SQVTM and CDR2 is ANQGSEA. The CDR3 DNA reads as TGCAGCGTTGAATTCGCTTACGAGCAGTACTTC. This translates into CSVEFAYEQYF.

The gene calls are TRBV28 and TRBJ1-3; D is unresolved. CDR3 length: 16 residues. Germline V CDR1 and CDR2: MDHEN, SYDVKM. Trimming took off 1 base at V and 0 bases at J, with 10 bases between the two ends. CDR3 protein: CASSLLPESSGNTIYF. Written as DNA, the CDR3 is TGTGCCAGCAGTTTATTACCGGAGAGCTCTGGAAACACCATATATTTT.

V is TRBV10-3 and J is TRBJ1-2; no clear D gene. Germline V gene data show CDR1 as ENHRY and CDR2 as SYGVKD. This CDR3 is 12 amino acids long. The germline V and J ends were trimmed by 8 bases and 8 bases, with 15 bases remaining between them. The CDR3 DNA follows: TGTGCCATCTCTCCCCAATTACGAGGCTACACCTTC. It specifies CAISPQLRGYTF.

This chain connects TRBV9 to TRBJ1-1, with D possibly matching TRBD1 (5 bases). The V end was cut by 3 bases, the J end by 8 bases, with 17 bases between. Germline CDR1 and CDR2: SGDLS and YYNGEE. The CDR3 runs 14 residues. The CDR3 loop reads CASSDPLGVREAFF. DNA for the CDR3: TGTGCCAGCAGCGACCCCCTAGGGGTACGGGAAGCTTTCTTT.

The rearrangement joins TRBV19 to TRBJ1-1; perhaps TRBD1 as D (6 bases). V dropped 9 bases and J dropped 1 base, with 15 bases sitting between them. This CDR3 spans 14 amino acids. Germline V gene data show CDR1 as LNHDA and CDR2 as SQIVND (reference sequence). The CDR3 protein is CASNRVGRNTEAFF. The CDR3 DNA reads as TGTGCCAGCAACAGGGTTGGTAGGAACACTGAAGCTTTCTTT.

The V and J genes are TRBV30 and TRBJ2-2, with 7 nucleotides matching TRBD1. The germline V gene encodes CDR1 GTSNPN and CDR2 SVGIG (reference sequence). This CDR3 comprises 14 residues. V trimming: 2 bases; J trimming: 6 bases; junction bases outside the gene matches: 6. CDR3: CAWSSLGGPGELFF. The CDR3 region has the DNA TGTGCCTGGAGTTCTCTAGGGGGCCCCGGGGAGCTGTTTTTT.

V gene TRBV25-1 combines with J gene TRBJ2-5, with 12 bases matching TRBD2. The germline V gene has CDR1 MGHDK and CDR2 SYGVNS. The CDR3 consists of 16 residues. The V segment lost 4 bases and the J segment 5 bases; nucleotides outside the gene matches: 8. CDR3: CASSGTSGAPGETQYF. DNA of the CDR3: TGTGCCAGCAGTGGGACTAGCGGGGCCCCAGGGGAGACCCAGTACTTC.

The chain is built from TRBV4-2 and TRBJ2-4, with TRBD1 as a possible D gene (6 bases). The CDR3 consists of 14 residues. Germline assignment: CDR1 LGHNA and CDR2 YNFKEQ. The V gene lost 4 bases and the J gene lost 6 bases, with 13 bases spanning the gap. In DNA form, the CDR3 reads TGTGCCAGCAGCCTGCGGGCAGGGGTAAACATTCAGTACTTC. Translation: CASSLRAGVNIQYF.

This chain links TRBV9 with TRBJ2-2; the D gene is possibly TRBD2 (6 bases). Trimming removed 2 bases at V and 8 bases at J, with 13 bases between. Germline CDR1 is SGDLS and CDR2 is YYNGEE. The CDR3 has 14 residues. The CDR3 loop reads CASSVGGVKGELFF. In nucleotides, the CDR3 is TGTGCCAGCAGCGTTGGAGGGGTTAAGGGGGAGCTGTTTTTT.